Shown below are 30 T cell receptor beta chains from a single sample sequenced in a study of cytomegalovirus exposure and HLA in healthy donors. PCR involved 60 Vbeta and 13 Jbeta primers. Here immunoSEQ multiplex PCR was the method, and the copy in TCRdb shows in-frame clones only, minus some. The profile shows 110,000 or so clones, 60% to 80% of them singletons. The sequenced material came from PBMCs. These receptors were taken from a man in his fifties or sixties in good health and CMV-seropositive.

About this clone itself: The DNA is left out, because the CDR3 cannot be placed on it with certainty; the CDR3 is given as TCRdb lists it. The CDR3 here is CASSKSKYWAGGNEQFF. The V gene is TRBV21-1, the J gene TRBJ2-1; the D call of TRBD2 is as the table states it, not checked on the DNA. TRBV21-1 is listed as a pseudogene. The CDR3 is 17 amino acids in total, end residues counted.

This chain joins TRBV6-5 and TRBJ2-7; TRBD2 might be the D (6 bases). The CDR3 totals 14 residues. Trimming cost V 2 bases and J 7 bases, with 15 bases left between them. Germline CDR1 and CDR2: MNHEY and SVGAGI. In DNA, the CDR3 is TGTGCCAGCAGTTACAAGACTGACGGGGGTGAGCAGTACTTC. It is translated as CASSYKTDGGEQYF.

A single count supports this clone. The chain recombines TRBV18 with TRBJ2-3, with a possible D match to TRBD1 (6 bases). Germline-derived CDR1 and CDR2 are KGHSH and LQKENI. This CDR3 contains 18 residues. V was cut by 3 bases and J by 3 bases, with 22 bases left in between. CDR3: CASSPPGLRGIGTDTQYF. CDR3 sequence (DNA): TGTGCCAGCTCACCTCCCGGGCTTAGGGGGATCGGGACAGATACGCAGTATTTT.

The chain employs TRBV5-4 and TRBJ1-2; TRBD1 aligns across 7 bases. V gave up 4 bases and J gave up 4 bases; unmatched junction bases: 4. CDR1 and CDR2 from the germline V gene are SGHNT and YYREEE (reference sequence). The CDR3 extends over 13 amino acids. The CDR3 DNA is TGTGCCAGCAGCAAAGACAGGGCCTATGGCTACACCTTC. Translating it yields CASSKDRAYGYTF.

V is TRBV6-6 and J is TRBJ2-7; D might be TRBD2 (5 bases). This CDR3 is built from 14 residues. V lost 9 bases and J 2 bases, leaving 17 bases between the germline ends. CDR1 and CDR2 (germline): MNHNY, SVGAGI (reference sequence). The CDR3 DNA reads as TGTGCCAGTACAGAGCGGTTCAGCGCCTACGAGCAGTACTTC. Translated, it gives CASTERFSAYEQYF.

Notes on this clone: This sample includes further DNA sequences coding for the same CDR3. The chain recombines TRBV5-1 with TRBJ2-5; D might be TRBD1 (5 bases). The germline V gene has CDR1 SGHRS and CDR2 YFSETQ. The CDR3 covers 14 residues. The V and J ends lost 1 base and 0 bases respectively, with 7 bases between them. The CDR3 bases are TGCGCCAGCAGCTTGCGACAGAACCAAGAGACCCAGTACTTC. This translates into CASSLRQNQETQYF.

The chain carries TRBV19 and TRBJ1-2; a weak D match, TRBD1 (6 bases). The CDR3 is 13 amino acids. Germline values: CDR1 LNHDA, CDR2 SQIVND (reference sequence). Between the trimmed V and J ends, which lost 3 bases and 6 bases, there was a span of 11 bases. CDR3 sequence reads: CASSIRPGDGYTF. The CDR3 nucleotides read TGTGCCAGTAGTATCCGACCAGGGGATGGCTACACCTTC. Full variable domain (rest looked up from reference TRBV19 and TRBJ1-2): DGGITQSPKYLFRKEGQNVTLSCEQNLNHDAMYWYRQDPGQGLRLIYYSQIVNDFQKGDIAEGYSVSREKKESFPLTVTSAQKNPTAFYLCASSIRPGDGYTFGSGTRLTVV.

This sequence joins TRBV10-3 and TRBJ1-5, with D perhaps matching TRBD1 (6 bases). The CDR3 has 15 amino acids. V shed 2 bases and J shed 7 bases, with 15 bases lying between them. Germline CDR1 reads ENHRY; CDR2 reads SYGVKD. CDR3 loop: CAISEPGGAAQPQHF. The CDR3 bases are TGTGCCATCAGTGAGCCGGGGGGGGCGGCGCAGCCCCAGCATTTT.

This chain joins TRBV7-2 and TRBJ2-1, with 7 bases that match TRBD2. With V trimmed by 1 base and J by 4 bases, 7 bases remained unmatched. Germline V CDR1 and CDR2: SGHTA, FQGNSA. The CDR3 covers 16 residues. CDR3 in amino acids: CASSLGYSGNYNEQFF. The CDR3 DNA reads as TGTGCCAGCAGCTTAGGATACAGCGGGAATTACAATGAGCAGTTCTTC.

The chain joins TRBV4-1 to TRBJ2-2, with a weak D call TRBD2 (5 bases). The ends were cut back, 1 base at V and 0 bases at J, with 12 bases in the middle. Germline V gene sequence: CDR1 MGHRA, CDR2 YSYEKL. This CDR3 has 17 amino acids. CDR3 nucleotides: TGCGCCAGCAGCCAAGTATGGGAGTCGGCGAACACCGGGGAGCTGTTTTTT. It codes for CASSQVWESANTGELFF.

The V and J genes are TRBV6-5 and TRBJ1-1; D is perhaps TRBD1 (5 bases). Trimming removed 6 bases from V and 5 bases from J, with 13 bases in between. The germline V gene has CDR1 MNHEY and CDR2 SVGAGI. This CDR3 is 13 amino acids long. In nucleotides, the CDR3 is TGTGCCAGCAGCCCACCTCGGGGGACTGAAGCTTTCTTT. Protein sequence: CASSPPRGTEAFF.

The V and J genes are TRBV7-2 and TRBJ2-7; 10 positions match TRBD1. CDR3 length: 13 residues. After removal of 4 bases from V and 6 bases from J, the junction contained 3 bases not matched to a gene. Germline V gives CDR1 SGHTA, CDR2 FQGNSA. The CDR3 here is CASSSRTGGEQYF. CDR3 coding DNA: TGTGCCAGCAGCTCTAGGACAGGGGGCGAGCAGTACTTC. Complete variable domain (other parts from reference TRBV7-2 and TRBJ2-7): GAGVSQSPSNKVTEKGKDVELRCDPISGHTALYWYRQSLGQGLEFLIYFQGNSAPDKSGLPSDRFSAERTGGSVSTLTIQRTQQEDSAVYLCASSSRTGGEQYFGPGTRLTVT.

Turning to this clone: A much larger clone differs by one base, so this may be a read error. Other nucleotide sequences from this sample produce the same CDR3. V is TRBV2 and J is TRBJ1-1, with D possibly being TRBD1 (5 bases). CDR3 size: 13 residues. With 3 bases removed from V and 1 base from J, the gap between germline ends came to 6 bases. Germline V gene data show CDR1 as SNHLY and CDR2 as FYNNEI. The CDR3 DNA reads TGTGCCAGCAGTGAGCAGGGGAACACTGAAGCTTTCTTT. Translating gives CASSEQGNTEAFF.

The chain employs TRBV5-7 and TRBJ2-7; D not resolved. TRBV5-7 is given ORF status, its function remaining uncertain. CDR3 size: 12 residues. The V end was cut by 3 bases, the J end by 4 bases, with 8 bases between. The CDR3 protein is CASSSVRYEQYF. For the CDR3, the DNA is TGTGCCAGCAGCTCCGTGCGGTACGAGCAGTACTTC.

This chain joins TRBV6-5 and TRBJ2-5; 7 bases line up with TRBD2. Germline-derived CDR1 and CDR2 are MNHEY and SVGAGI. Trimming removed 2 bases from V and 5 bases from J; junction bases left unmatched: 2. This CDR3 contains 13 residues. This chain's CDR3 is CASSYTSVETQYF. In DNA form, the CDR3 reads TGTGCCAGCAGTTACACTAGCGTGGAGACCCAGTACTTC.

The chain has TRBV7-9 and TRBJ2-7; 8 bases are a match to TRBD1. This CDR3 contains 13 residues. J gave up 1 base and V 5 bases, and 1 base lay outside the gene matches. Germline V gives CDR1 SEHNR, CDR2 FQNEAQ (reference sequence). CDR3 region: CASSRDRSYEQYF. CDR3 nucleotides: TGTGCCAGCAGCAGGGACAGGTCCTACGAGCAGTACTTC.

CDR3: CASTDGRGNEKLFF. CDR3 nucleotides: TGTGCCAGCACGGACGGAAGGGGTAATGAAAAACTGTTTTTT. The V gene is TRBV2, the J gene TRBJ1-4, with D tentatively TRBD1 (5 bases). Germline V gene sequence: CDR1 SNHLY, CDR2 FYNNEI. CDR3 length equals 14 residues. V lost 7 bases to trimming and J lost 4 bases, with 13 bases between them.

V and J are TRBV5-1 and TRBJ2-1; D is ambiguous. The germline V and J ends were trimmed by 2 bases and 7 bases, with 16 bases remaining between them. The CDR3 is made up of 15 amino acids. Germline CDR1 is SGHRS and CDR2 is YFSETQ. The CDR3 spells CASSFQSYGSNEQFF. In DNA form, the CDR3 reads TGCGCCAGCAGCTTCCAGTCGTACGGGTCGAATGAGCAGTTCTTC.

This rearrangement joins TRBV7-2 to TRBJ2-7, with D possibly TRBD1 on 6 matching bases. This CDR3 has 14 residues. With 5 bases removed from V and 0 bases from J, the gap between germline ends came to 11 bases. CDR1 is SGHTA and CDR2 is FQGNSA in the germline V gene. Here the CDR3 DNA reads TGTGCCAGCAGCCCCCGGGACACCTCCTACGAGCAGTACTTC. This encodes CASSPRDTSYEQYF.

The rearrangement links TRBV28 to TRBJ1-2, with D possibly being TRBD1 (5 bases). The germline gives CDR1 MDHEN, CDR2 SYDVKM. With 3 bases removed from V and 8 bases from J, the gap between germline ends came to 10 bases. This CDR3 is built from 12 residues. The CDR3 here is CASSLDAGGYTF. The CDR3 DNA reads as TGTGCCAGCAGTTTGGACGCAGGGGGCTACACCTTC.

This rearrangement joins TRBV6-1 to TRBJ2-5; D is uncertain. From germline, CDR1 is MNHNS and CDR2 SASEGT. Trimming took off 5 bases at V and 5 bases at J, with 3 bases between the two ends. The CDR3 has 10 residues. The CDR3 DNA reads TGTGCCAGCAGTCGGGAGACCCAGTACTTC. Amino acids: CASSRETQYF.

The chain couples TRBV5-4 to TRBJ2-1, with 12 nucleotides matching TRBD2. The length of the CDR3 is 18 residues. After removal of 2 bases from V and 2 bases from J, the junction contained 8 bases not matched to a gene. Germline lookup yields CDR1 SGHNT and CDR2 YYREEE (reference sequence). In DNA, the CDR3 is TGTGCCAGCAGCTTCGGACGGCTAGCGGGAGGGACCTACAATGAGCAGTTCTTC. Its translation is CASSFGRLAGGTYNEQFF. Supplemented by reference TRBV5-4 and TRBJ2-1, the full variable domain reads ETGVTQSPTHLIKTRGQQVTLRCSSQSGHNTVSWYQQALGQGPQFIFQYYREEENGRGNFPPRFSGLQFPNYSSELNVNALELDDSALYLCASSFGRLAGGTYNEQFFGPGTRLTVL.

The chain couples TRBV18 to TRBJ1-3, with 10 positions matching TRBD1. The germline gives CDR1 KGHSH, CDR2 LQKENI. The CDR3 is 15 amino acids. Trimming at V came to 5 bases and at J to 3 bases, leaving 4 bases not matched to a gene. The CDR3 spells CASSAGTGVGNTIYF. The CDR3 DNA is TGTGCCAGCTCAGCCGGGACAGGGGTTGGAAACACCATATATTTT.

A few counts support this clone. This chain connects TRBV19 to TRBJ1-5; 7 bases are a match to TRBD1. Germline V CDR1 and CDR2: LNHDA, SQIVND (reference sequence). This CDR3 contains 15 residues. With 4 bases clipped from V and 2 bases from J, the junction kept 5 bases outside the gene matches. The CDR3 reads CASSRYRGRNQPQHF. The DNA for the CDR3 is TGTGCCAGTAGTAGGTACAGGGGCCGCAATCAGCCCCAGCATTTT.

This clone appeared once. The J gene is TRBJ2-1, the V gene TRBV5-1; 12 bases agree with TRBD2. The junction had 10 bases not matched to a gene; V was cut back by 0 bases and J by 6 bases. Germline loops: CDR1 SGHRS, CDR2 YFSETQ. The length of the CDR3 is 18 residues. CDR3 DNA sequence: TGCGCCAGCAGCTTGGACCCCCTCCTAGCGGGGGGGGGCAATGAGCAGTTCTTC. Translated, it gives CASSLDPLLAGGGNEQFF.

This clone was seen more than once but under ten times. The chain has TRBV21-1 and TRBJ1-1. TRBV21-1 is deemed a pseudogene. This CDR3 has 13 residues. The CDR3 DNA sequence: TGTGCCATCAACGGAAAACTCCGCGGGAAAGCTTTCTTT. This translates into CAINGKLRGKAFF.

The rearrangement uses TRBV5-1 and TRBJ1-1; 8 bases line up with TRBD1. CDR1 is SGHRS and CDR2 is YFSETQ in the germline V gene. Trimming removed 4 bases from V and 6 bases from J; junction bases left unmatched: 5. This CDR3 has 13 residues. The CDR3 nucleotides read TGCGCCAGCAGCCGAGACAGGGGTCCTGAAGCTTTCTTT. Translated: CASSRDRGPEAFF.

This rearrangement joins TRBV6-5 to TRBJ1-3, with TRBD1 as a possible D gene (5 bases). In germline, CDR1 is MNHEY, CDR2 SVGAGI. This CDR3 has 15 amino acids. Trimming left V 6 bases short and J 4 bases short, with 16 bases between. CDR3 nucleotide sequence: TGTGCCAGCAGAAGCGGGGGGGTACAAGGAAACACCATATATTTT. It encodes CASRSGGVQGNTIYF.

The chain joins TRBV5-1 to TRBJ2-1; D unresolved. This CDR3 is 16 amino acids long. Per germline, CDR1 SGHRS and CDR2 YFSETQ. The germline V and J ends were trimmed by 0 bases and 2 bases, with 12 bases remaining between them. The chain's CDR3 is CASSLASAQAYNEQFF. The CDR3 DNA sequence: TGCGCCAGCAGCTTGGCGAGTGCCCAGGCCTACAATGAGCAGTTCTTC.

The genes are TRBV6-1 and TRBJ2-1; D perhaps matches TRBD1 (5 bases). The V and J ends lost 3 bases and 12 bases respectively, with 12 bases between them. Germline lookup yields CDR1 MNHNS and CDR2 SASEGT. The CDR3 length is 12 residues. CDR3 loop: CASSDLQGGQFF. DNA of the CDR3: TGTGCCAGCAGTGATCTTCAGGGTGGGCAGTTCTTC.